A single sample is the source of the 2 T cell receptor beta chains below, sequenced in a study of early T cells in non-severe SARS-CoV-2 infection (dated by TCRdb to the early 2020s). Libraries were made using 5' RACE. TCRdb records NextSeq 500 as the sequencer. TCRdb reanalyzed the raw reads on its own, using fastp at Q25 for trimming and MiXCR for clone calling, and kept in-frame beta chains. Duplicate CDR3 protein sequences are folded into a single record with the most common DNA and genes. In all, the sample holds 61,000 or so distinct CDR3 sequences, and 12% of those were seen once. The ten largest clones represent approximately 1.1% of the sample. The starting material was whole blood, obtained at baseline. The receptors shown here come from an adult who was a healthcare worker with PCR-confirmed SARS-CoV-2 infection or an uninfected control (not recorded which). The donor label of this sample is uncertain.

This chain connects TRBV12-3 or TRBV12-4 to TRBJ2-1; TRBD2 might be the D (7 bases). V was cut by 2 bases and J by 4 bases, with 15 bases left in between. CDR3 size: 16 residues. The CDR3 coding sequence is TGTGCCAGCAGTTTACTAGTGGGGGGGCCATACAATGAGCAGTTCTTC. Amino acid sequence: CASSLLVGGPYNEQFF.

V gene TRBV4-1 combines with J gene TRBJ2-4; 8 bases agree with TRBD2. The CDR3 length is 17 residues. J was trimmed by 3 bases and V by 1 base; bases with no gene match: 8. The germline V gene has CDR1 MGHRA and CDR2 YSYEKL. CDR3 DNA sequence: TGCGCCAGCAGCCAAGTTATTGCGGGGGGAGGCAAAAACATTCAGTACTTC. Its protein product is CASSQVIAGGGKNIQYF.